The clone carrying this T cell receptor beta chain was seen more than once but under ten times. Antigen unknown. These data come from a study of T cell repertoires in cytomegalovirus infection. The study's findings and limits: Dominating the ex vivo response were TCR beta clonotypes that were CMV-specific and HLA-C-restricted.

The V gene lost 11 bases and the J gene lost 4 bases, with 16 bases spanning the gap. CDR1 is MNHEY and CDR2 is SVGEGT in the germline V gene. The CDR3 is 13 residues long. TCRdb used MiXCR to reprocess the reads, holding one entry per CDR3 protein. The repertoire has hundreds of thousands of distinct CDR3 sequences, 15% to 20% of them found once; the top ten carry 8.5% to 10%. This clonotype was obtained from a human donor in good health (CMV status not recorded). Some clones in this sample may be carry-over from other donors' samples. This chain connects TRBV6-2 or TRBV6-3 to TRBJ2-3; tentatively, D is TRBD1 or TRBD2 (5 bases each). The sample consisted of PBMCs. CDR3 coding DNA: TGTGCCGGGGGTCGAGCCCCATCAGATACGCAGTATTTT. Translated, it gives CAGGRAPSDTQYF.